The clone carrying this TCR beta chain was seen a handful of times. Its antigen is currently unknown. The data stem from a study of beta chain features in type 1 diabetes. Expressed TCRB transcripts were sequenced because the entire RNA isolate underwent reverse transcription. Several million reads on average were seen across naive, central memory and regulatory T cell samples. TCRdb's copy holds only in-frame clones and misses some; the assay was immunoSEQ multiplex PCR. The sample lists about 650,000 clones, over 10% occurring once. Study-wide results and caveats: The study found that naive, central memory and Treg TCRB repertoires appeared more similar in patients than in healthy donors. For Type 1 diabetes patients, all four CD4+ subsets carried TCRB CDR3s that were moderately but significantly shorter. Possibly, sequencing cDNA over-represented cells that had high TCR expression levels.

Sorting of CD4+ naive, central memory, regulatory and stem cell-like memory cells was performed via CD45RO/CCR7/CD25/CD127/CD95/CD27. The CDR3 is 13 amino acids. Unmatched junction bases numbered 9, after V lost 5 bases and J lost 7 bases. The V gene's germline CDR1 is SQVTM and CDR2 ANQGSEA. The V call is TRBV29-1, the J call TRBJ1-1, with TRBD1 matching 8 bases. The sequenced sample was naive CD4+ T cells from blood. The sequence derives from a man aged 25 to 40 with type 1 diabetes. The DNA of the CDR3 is TGCAGCGTTATAGCACGACAGGGGATTGAAGCTTTCTTT. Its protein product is CSVIARQGIEAFF.